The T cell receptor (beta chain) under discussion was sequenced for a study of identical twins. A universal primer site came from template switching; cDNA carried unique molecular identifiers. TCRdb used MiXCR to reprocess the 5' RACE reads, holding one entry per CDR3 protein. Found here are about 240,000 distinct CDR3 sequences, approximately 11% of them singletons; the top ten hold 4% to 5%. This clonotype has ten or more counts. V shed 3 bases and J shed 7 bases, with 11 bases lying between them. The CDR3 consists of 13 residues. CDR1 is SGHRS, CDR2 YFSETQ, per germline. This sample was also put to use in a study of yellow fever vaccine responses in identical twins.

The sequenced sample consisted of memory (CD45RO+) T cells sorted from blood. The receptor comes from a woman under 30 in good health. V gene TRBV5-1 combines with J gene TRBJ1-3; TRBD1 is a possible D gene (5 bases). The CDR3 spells CASSSDAGNTIYF. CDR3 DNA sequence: TGCGCCAGCAGCTCGGACGCAGGGAACACCATATATTTT.